Listed here are 28 T cell receptor beta chains from one sample, sequenced in a study of T cell repertoires in cytomegalovirus infection. In TCRdb, the reads were re-called with MiXCR into one record per CDR3 protein. There are roughly 69,000 distinct CDR3 sequences in the sample; around 28% occur only once, and 59% lies in the top ten. No antigen has been assigned to these receptors. Sequencing was performed on CD8+ T cells from cultured PBMCs, taken from culture after CMV antigen stimulation. These receptors came from a human donor in good health (CMV status not recorded). Some clones in this sample may be carry-over from other donors' samples.

V gene TRBV30 combines with J gene TRBJ2-1; D might be TRBD1 (6 bases). The germline V gene encodes CDR1 GTSNPN and CDR2 SVGIG (reference sequence). V was trimmed by 4 bases and J by 3 bases, leaving 16 bases between them. The CDR3 length is 15 residues. The CDR3 nucleotides read TGTGCCTGGACAGGTGGAACAGGGATCTACAATGAGCAGTTCTTC. It translates to CAWTGGTGIYNEQFF.

The V call is TRBV7-4, the J call TRBJ2-2; D remains ambiguous. CDR1 is SGHVT and CDR2 is SQSDAQ in the germline V gene. The CDR3 is 14 residues long. With 1 base removed from V and 6 bases from J, the gap between germline ends came to 9 bases. The CDR3 loop is CASSLGGRSGELFF. In DNA, the CDR3 is TGTGCCAGCAGCTTAGGCGGCAGGTCCGGGGAGCTGTTTTTT.

This clonotype was counted at least ten times. The CDR3 DNA is TGTGCCAGCAGCCCTGAACAGGGAGCTCCCTACGAGCAGTACTTC. It is translated as CASSPEQGAPYEQYF. The V and J genes are TRBV7-8 and TRBJ2-7; D perhaps matches TRBD1 (6 bases). The CDR3 extends over 15 amino acids. CDR1 is SGHVS, CDR2 FQNEAQ, per germline. V was pared by 5 bases and J by 2 bases, with 16 bases between.

The chain uses TRBV28 and TRBJ1-2; D unclear. Germline V gene lookup returns CDR1 MDHEN and CDR2 SYDVKM. The CDR3 sequence is 12 residues long. Between the trimmed V and J ends, which lost 6 bases and 4 bases, there was a span of 9 bases. For the CDR3, the DNA is TGTGCCAGCAGACGGGAAGGCTATGGCTACACCTTC. Translating it yields CASRREGYGYTF.

This clonotype appeared a single time. The genes are TRBV19 and TRBJ2-5; TRBD1 agrees at 9 bases. This CDR3 is built from 16 residues. Germline lookup yields CDR1 LNHDA and CDR2 SQIVND (reference sequence). The J segment lost 0 bases and the V segment lost 7 bases, leaving 9 bases of the junction unmatched. CDR3 sequence reads: CASTESRTGDQETQYF. As DNA, the CDR3 is TGTGCCAGTACCGAATCTCGGACAGGGGACCAAGAGACCCAGTACTTC.

The chain combines TRBV27 with TRBJ1-2; tentative D call: TRBD1 (5 bases). CDR3 length equals 14 residues. CDR1 is MNHEY and CDR2 is SMNVEV in the germline V gene (reference sequence). V shed 0 bases and J shed 5 bases, with 10 bases lying between them. CDR3 loop: CASSLSQGFYGYTF. CDR3 in DNA: TGTGCCAGCAGTTTATCCCAGGGTTTTTATGGCTACACCTTC.

In this sample, this clonotype turned up a few times. This chain links TRBV19 with TRBJ1-5, with D possibly matching TRBD1 (6 bases). This CDR3 is 14 amino acids long. Trimming stripped 0 bases from V and 7 bases from J, with 10 bases between. Germline lookup yields CDR1 LNHDA and CDR2 SQIVND (reference sequence). The CDR3 DNA follows: TGTGCCAGTAGTATAGATCTTAGGGGGCAGCCCCAGCATTTT. It encodes CASSIDLRGQPQHF.

The chain combines TRBV12-3 or TRBV12-4 with TRBJ1-1; no clear D. This CDR3 region has 13 residues. V was cut by 5 bases and J by 0 bases, with 7 bases left in between. The CDR3 region is CASSPEVNTEAFF. In DNA, the CDR3 is TGTGCCAGCAGTCCGGAGGTGAACACTGAAGCTTTCTTT.

This chain joins TRBV6-5 and TRBJ1-2; D is unresolved. Per the germline V gene, CDR1 is MNHEY and CDR2 is SVGAGI. The CDR3 length is 13 residues. With 0 bases removed from V and 5 bases from J, the gap between germline ends came to 7 bases. CDR3: CASSYSPRYGYTF. The DNA for the CDR3 is TGTGCCAGCAGTTACTCGCCCCGATATGGCTACACCTTC.

V is TRBV7-4 and J is TRBJ1-4, with D unclear. CDR1 and CDR2 (germline): SGHVT, SQSDAQ. With 0 bases removed from V and 5 bases from J, the gap between germline ends came to 1 base. This CDR3 is built from 12 residues. This CDR3 reads CASSLANEKLFF. The DNA for the CDR3 is TGTGCCAGCAGCTTAGCCAATGAAAAACTGTTTTTT. Full variable domain (outside the CDR3, taken from reference TRBV7-4 and TRBJ1-4): GAGVSQSPRYKVAKRGRDVALRCDSISGHVTLYWYRQTLGQGSEVLTYSQSDAQRDKSGRPSGRFSAERPERSVSTLKIQRTEQGDSAVYLCASSLANEKLFFGSGTQLSVL.

This clonotype has ten or more counts. The chain joins TRBV12-3 or TRBV12-4 to TRBJ1-4; D possibly corresponds to TRBD1 (6 bases). The V and J ends lost 5 bases and 7 bases respectively, with 8 bases between them. The CDR3 spans 12 residues. The CDR3 region is CASSRQVEKLFF. The DNA of the CDR3 is TGTGCCAGCAGTCGACAGGTTGAAAAACTGTTTTTT.

The chain recombines TRBV19 with TRBJ1-1; D gene uncertain. This CDR3 region has 14 residues. Germline loops: CDR1 LNHDA, CDR2 SQIVND (reference sequence). Trimming pared 6 bases from V and 10 bases from J, leaving 21 bases between. The CDR3 loop reads CASSPFWPKVGAFF. Here the CDR3 DNA reads TGTGCCAGTAGCCCCTTCTGGCCAAAGGTTGGAGCTTTCTTT.

The chain uses TRBV11-2 and TRBJ2-5; D possibly uses TRBD1 or TRBD2 (6 bases each). This CDR3 spans 15 amino acids. V was shortened by 0 bases and J by 5 bases, with 13 bases between the two germline ends. CDR1 SGHAT and CDR2 FQNNGV come from the germline V gene. CDR3 bases: TGTGCCAGCAGCTTAGATCAGAGGGGGGTCGAGACCCAGTACTTC. Protein sequence: CASSLDQRGVETQYF.

V is TRBV14 and J is TRBJ2-7; D gene uncertain. Germline loops: CDR1 SGHDN, CDR2 FVKESK. This CDR3 is 13 amino acids long. V lost 1 base and J 5 bases, leaving 9 bases between the germline ends. CDR3 residues: CASSQGSAHEQYF. The CDR3, as DNA: TGTGCCAGCAGCCAAGGTTCGGCCCACGAGCAGTACTTC.

This chain joins TRBV12-3 or TRBV12-4 and TRBJ2-1; 10 nucleotides line up with TRBD1. The CDR3 has 14 residues. The J segment lost 6 bases and the V segment lost 1 base, leaving 0 bases of the junction unmatched. Here the CDR3 reads CASSLGTGGNEQFF. The CDR3 DNA sequence: TGTGCCAGCAGTTTAGGGACAGGGGGCAATGAGCAGTTCTTC.

This clonotype has a count of ten or more. The chain has TRBV7-2 and TRBJ2-1, with D possibly matching TRBD2 (6 bases). Germline CDR1 and CDR2: SGHTA and FQGNSA. The CDR3 sequence is 17 residues long. The V gene lost 1 base and the J gene lost 0 bases, with 13 bases spanning the gap. The chain's CDR3 is CASSLGPPGSSYNEQFF. CDR3 nucleotides: TGTGCCAGCAGCTTAGGCCCCCCCGGGAGCTCCTACAATGAGCAGTTCTTC.

The J gene is TRBJ2-5, the V gene TRBV7-9, with 9 bases that match TRBD1. Germline CDR1 and CDR2: SEHNR and FQNEAQ (reference sequence). The V and J ends lost 4 bases and 6 bases, in that order; junction bases with no gene match: 18. This CDR3 has 18 amino acids. CDR3 sequence (DNA): TGTGCCAGCAGCTCCGGACAGGGGAACGACCTAAATCAAAAGACCCAGTACTTC. This sequence encodes CASSSGQGNDLNQKTQYF.

This clonotype showed up just a few times. The chain couples TRBV19 to TRBJ2-3; D perhaps matches TRBD2 (6 bases). The CDR3 is made up of 13 amino acids. Germline V gives CDR1 LNHDA, CDR2 SQIVND (reference sequence). V lost 6 bases and J 6 bases, leaving 13 bases between the germline ends. CDR3 region: CASSAGTLDTQYF. The CDR3 region has the DNA TGTGCCAGTAGCGCCGGGACTCTTGATACGCAGTATTTT.

This clonotype was picked up many times. CDR3 in DNA: TGCGCCAGCAGCCAAGGGACTAGCGACTACAATGAGCAGTTCTTC. Translating gives CASSQGTSDYNEQFF. V is TRBV4-1 and J is TRBJ2-1; 9 bases match TRBD2. This CDR3 contains 15 residues. Trimming cost V 1 base and J 3 bases; bases outside gene matches: 1. In germline, CDR1 is MGHRA, CDR2 YSYEKL.

The chain combines TRBV20-1 with TRBJ2-1; 10 bases map to TRBD2. The germline CDR1 and CDR2 sequences are DFQATT and SNEGSKA (reference sequence). V trimming: 0 bases; J trimming: 3 bases; junction bases outside the gene matches: 2. The CDR3 extends over 15 amino acids. The chain's CDR3 is CSARDPSGSYNEQFF. As DNA, the CDR3 is TGCAGTGCTAGAGATCCTAGCGGGAGCTACAATGAGCAGTTCTTC.

Only a few counts were recorded for this clonotype. V and J are TRBV27 and TRBJ2-3, with a tentative D call TRBD2 (6 bases). CDR1 MNHEY and CDR2 SMNVEV come from the germline V gene (reference sequence). The CDR3 length is 14 residues. V was trimmed by 5 bases and J by 0 bases, leaving 9 bases between them. CDR3 DNA: TGTGCCAGCAGTCGTAGCGGCAGCACAGATACGCAGTATTTT. Its protein product is CASSRSGSTDTQYF.

The CDR3 region is CASIHREVAGGYYNEQFF. The DNA of the CDR3 is TGTGCCAGCATCCACCGAGAGGTAGCGGGGGGGTACTACAATGAGCAGTTCTTC. The chain is built from TRBV11-2 and TRBJ2-1, with 11 bases matching TRBD2. Germline lookup yields CDR1 SGHAT and CDR2 FQNNGV. V gave up 7 bases and J gave up 3 bases; unmatched junction bases: 14. The CDR3 is 18 amino acids.

Written as DNA, the CDR3 is TGTGCCAGCAGCTTGCGCGACACTGAAGCTTTCTTT. Its protein product is CASSLRDTEAFF. This chain joins TRBV5-6 and TRBJ1-1; D ambiguous. The CDR3 is made up of 12 amino acids. Germline CDR1 is SGHDT and CDR2 is YYEEEE. Trimming took off 1 base at V and 3 bases at J, with 4 bases between the two ends. Together with reference TRBV5-6 and TRBJ1-1, the CDR3 gives the full variable domain: DAGVTQSPTHLIKTRGQQVTLRCSPKSGHDTVSWYQQALGQGPQFIFQYYEEEERQRGNFPDRFSGHQFPNYSSELNVNALLLGDSALYLCASSLRDTEAFFGQGTRLTVV.

This clonotype was detected once. This may come from a read error, since a much larger clone is one base off. The J gene is TRBJ2-2, the V gene TRBV7-6, with TRBD2 identical over 7 bases. J gave up 6 bases and V 7 bases, and 8 bases lay outside the gene matches. The CDR3 totals 14 residues. The germline V gene has CDR1 SGHVS and CDR2 FNYEAQ. The CDR3 reads CASNVGGPAGELFF. DNA of the CDR3: TGTGCCAGCAATGTGGGAGGGCCGGCCGGGGAGCTGTTTTTT.

Only a few counts were recorded for this clonotype. The chain carries TRBV7-7 and TRBJ2-5; 12 positions match TRBD2. The germline V gene encodes CDR1 SSHAT and CDR2 FNYEAQ (reference sequence). Germline trimming cut 2 bases from V and 5 bases from J; bases unmatched to any gene: 12. CDR3 length equals 18 residues. CDR3 sequence: CASSLNPGLAGRRETQYF. The CDR3 nucleotides read TGTGCCAGCAGCTTAAATCCCGGACTAGCGGGGCGTCGGGAGACCCAGTACTTC.

V and J are TRBV27 and TRBJ1-2; D gene ambiguous. Germline loops: CDR1 MNHEY, CDR2 SMNVEV (reference sequence). Between the trimmed V and J ends, which lost 1 base and 4 bases, there was a span of 16 bases. This CDR3 spans 16 amino acids. In nucleotides, the CDR3 is TGTGCCAGCAGTTTATATGCGGATCTCGAATTCTATGGCTACACCTTC. Its protein is CASSLYADLEFYGYTF.

The gene calls are TRBV11-2 and TRBJ1-1, with D perhaps matching TRBD1 (6 bases). Between the trimmed V and J ends, which lost 8 bases and 6 bases, there was a span of 16 bases. Germline CDR1 and CDR2: SGHAT and FQNNGV. The CDR3 is 13 amino acids. The CDR3 nucleotides read TGTGCCAGCCGCCGAGGGGGGGACGCTGAAGCTTTCTTT. Translating it yields CASRRGGDAEAFF.

In its sample, this clonotype was seen many times. V is TRBV5-6 and J is TRBJ2-3, with TRBD2 matching over 13 bases. Germline V gene sequence: CDR1 SGHDT, CDR2 YYEEEE. V gave up 2 bases and J gave up 4 bases; unmatched junction bases: 1. The CDR3 is made up of 15 amino acids. CDR3 bases: TGTGCCAGCAGCTTCGGGACTAGCGGGGCAGATACGCAGTATTTT. It specifies CASSFGTSGADTQYF.